Each of the 7 T cell receptor beta chains below was sequenced from the same sample in a study of shared clonotypes between healthy human individuals. The protocol was immunoSEQ multiplex PCR, while the TCRdb copy is restricted to in-frame clones and leaves out a portion. Among 2 million to 3 million clones listed, 93% were seen once. What was sequenced was naive CD4+ T cells from PBMCs. Specified subset: CD45RA+ positively selected. The receptors derive from a man younger than 35 in good health. Some clones in this sample may be carry-over from other donors' samples.

The chain uses TRBV5-6 and TRBJ2-2; maybe TRBD1 (6 bases). Germline CDR1 SGHDT, CDR2 YYEEEE. The CDR3 is 15 amino acids. V was cut by 6 bases and J by 6 bases, with 18 bases left in between. The CDR3, as DNA: TGTGCCAGCATCGCCCAGGGGCTTATGCCCGGGGAGCTGTTTTTT. It codes for CASIAQGLMPGELFF.

Of note for this clone: Additional DNA sequences in this sample encode the identical CDR3. The CDR3 DNA reads TGTGCCAGCAGCTTAACAGGGGTTCAGCCCCAGCATTTT. Encoded protein: CASSLTGVQPQHF. The chain recombines TRBV7-2 with TRBJ1-5; 7 nucleotides line up with TRBD1. The CDR3 sequence is 13 residues long. Trimming at V came to 2 bases and at J to 6 bases, leaving 1 base not matched to a gene. The V gene's germline CDR1 is SGHTA and CDR2 FQGNSA.

The chain carries TRBV5-4 and TRBJ2-5, with TRBD2 matching over 10 bases. This CDR3 is 14 amino acids long. Trimming took 4 bases from V and 2 from J; bases not matched to a gene: 2. Germline V gene lookup returns CDR1 SGHNT and CDR2 YYREEE (reference sequence). As DNA, the CDR3 is TGTGCCAGCAGCGCTAGCGGGAGTCAAGAGACCCAGTACTTC. It yields the protein CASSASGSQETQYF. Filled out from reference TRBV5-4 and TRBJ2-5, the complete variable domain reads ETGVTQSPTHLIKTRGQQVTLRCSSQSGHNTVSWYQQALGQGPQFIFQYYREEENGRGNFPPRFSGLQFPNYSSELNVNALELDDSALYLCASSASGSQETQYFGPGTRLLVL.

The chain couples TRBV28 to TRBJ2-1, with TRBD2 matching over 8 bases. Germline trimming cut 5 bases from V and 7 bases from J; bases unmatched to any gene: 10. Germline V CDR1 and CDR2: MDHEN, SYDVKM. The CDR3 runs 15 residues. The CDR3 DNA sequence: TGTGCCAGCAGTCCGGCAGCGGGAGATTGGAATGAGCAGTTCTTC. Residues: CASSPAAGDWNEQFF. Full variable domain (remainder filled in from reference TRBV28 and TRBJ2-1): DVKVTQSSRYLVKRTGEKVFLECVQDMDHENMFWYRQDPGLGLRLIYFSYDVKMKEKGDIPEGYSVSREKKERFSLILESASTNQTSMYLCASSPAAGDWNEQFFGPGTRLTVL.

This clone was found once. The chain is built from TRBV30 and TRBJ2-7, with D possibly matching TRBD2 (6 bases). There are 14 residues in the CDR3. Deletions cut 6 bases from V and 0 bases from J, with 15 bases between. Looked up from germline, CDR1 is GTSNPN and CDR2 is SVGIG (reference sequence). The CDR3 DNA sequence: TGTGCCTGCCTAGCGCCTCGAAACTCCTACGAGCAGTACTTC. It yields the protein CACLAPRNSYEQYF.

This clone is a singleton in its sample. The gene calls are TRBV11-2 and TRBJ2-2; D is possibly TRBD1 (5 bases). CDR1 is SGHAT and CDR2 is FQNNGV in the germline V gene. There are 15 residues in the CDR3. V was cut by 1 base and J by 6 bases, with 12 bases left in between. CDR3 sequence reads: CASSLGAGSAGELFF. In nucleotides, the CDR3 is TGTGCCAGCAGCTTAGGGGCAGGGTCAGCCGGGGAGCTGTTTTTT.

The chain is built from TRBV19 and TRBJ2-3; possible D gene TRBD2, 7 bases. Germline loops: CDR1 LNHDA, CDR2 SQIVND (reference sequence). Trimming removed 8 bases at V and 2 bases at J, with 14 bases between. CDR3 length equals 14 residues. For the CDR3, the DNA is TGTGCCAGTGGGGTCCGGGGGGCCACAGATACGCAGTATTTT. It translates to CASGVRGATDTQYF.